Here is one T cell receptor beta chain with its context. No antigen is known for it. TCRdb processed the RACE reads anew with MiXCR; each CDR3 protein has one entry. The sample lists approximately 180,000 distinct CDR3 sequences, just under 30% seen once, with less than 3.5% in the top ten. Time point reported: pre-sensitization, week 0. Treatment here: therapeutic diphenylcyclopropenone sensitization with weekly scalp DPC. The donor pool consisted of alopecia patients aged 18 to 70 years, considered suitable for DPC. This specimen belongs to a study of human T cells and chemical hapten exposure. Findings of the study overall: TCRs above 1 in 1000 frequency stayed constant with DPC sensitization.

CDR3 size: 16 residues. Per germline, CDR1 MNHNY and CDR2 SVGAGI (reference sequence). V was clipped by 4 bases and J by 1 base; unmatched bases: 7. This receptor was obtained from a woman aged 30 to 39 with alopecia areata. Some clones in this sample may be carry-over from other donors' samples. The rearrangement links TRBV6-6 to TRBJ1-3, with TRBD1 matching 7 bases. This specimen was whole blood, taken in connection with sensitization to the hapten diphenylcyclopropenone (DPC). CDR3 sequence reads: CASSSAQGGSGNTIYF. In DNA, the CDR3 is TGTGCCAGCAGTTCGGCGCAGGGGGGATCTGGAAACACCATATATTTT.